The 25 T cell receptor beta chains in this list originate from one sample, sequenced in a study of blood T cell repertoires in COVID-19. Assay: immunoSEQ multiplex PCR; the TCRdb copy retains only in-frame clones and omits some. The table has roughly 180,000 clones, 82% seen once; the top ten hold 10% to 15%. Source material: PBMCs or T cells enriched from blood (not recorded which). These TCRs come from a man aged 35-49 years who had recovered from COVID-19.

The V gene is TRBV2, the J gene TRBJ1-1; D call uncertain. This CDR3 has 12 amino acids. The V end lost 7 bases, the J end lost 1 base, and 7 bases lay between the germline ends. Per the germline V gene, CDR1 is SNHLY and CDR2 is FYNNEI. The CDR3 DNA reads TGTGCCAGCATGCCAGAGAACACTGAAGCTTTCTTT. Translation: CASMPENTEAFF.

J is TRBJ2-1 and V is TRBV7-9; 7 positions match TRBD2. V lost 1 base, J lost 5 bases, and 5 bases stayed unmatched. CDR1 and CDR2 (germline): SEHNR, FQNEAQ (reference sequence). The CDR3 has 15 amino acids. Here the CDR3 reads CASSLEAGANNEQFF. The CDR3 DNA sequence: TGTGCCAGCAGCTTAGAGGCGGGAGCTAACAATGAGCAGTTCTTC. Based on the CDR3 plus reference TRBV7-9 and TRBJ2-1, the full variable domain is DTGVSQNPRHKITKRGQNVTFRCDPISEHNRLYWYRQTLGQGPEFLTYFQNEAQLEKSRLLSDRFSAERPKGSFSTLEIQRTEQGDSAMYLCASSLEAGANNEQFFGPGTRLTVL.

The CDR3 spells CASSMTGGSSPLHF. The CDR3 DNA reads as TGTGCCAGCAGTATGACAGGGGGTTCCTCACCCCTCCACTTT. The rearrangement uses TRBV7-9 and TRBJ1-6; the match to TRBD1 covers 9 bases. The CDR3 consists of 14 residues. Germline V CDR1 and CDR2: SEHNR, FQNEAQ (reference sequence). After removal of 6 bases from V and 10 bases from J, the junction contained 7 bases not matched to a gene.

The CDR3 sequence is CASSYRGGEAFF. The CDR3 region has the DNA TGTGCCAGCAGTTACAGGGGGGGTGAAGCTTTCTTT. The chain combines TRBV6-5 with TRBJ1-1; D possibly corresponds to TRBD1 (6 bases). CDR3 length: 12 residues. Between the trimmed V and J ends, which lost 2 bases and 7 bases, there was a span of 8 bases. Germline CDR1 is MNHEY and CDR2 is SVGAGI.

The chain links TRBV9 to TRBJ2-1, with D possibly TRBD1 on 5 matching bases. Germline assignment: CDR1 SGDLS and CDR2 YYNGEE. There are 16 residues in the CDR3. With 4 bases removed from V and 0 bases from J, the gap between germline ends came to 14 bases. Here the CDR3 DNA reads TGTGCCAGCAGCCGACAGACGGGTTCCTCCTACAATGAGCAGTTCTTC. Translation gives CASSRQTGSSYNEQFF.

The chain recombines TRBV28 with TRBJ2-2; D is unclear. V lost 1 base to trimming and J lost 0 bases, with 12 bases between them. The CDR3 covers 17 residues. Germline CDR1 and CDR2: MDHEN and SYDVKM. The CDR3 loop reads CASSLLSPGTNTGELFF. In DNA, the CDR3 is TGTGCCAGCAGTTTATTGAGCCCGGGTACGAACACCGGGGAGCTGTTTTTT.

This clone was counted a single time. The rearrangement joins TRBV2 to TRBJ2-7; 7 nucleotides match TRBD2. Germline V lookup: CDR1 SNHLY, CDR2 FYNNEI. Trimming removed 4 bases from V and 4 bases from J; junction bases left unmatched: 7. The CDR3 loop spans 14 amino acids. This CDR3 reads CASSAGRVGYEQYF. The CDR3, as DNA: TGTGCCAGCAGTGCTGGGAGGGTCGGGTACGAGCAGTACTTC.

The chain recombines TRBV11-2 with TRBJ2-2; the D gene is possibly TRBD1 (5 bases). CDR1 SGHAT and CDR2 FQNNGV come from the germline V gene. V was pared by 4 bases and J by 4 bases, with 10 bases between. The CDR3 has 14 residues. The CDR3 protein is CASSSPRVTGELFF. CDR3 nucleotide sequence: TGTGCCAGCAGCTCCCCCAGGGTCACCGGGGAGCTGTTTTTT.

The chain employs TRBV25-1 and TRBJ1-4; D gene ambiguous. Germline V gene data show CDR1 as MGHDK and CDR2 as SYGVNS. This CDR3 has 15 residues. V lost 6 bases, J lost 5 bases, and 16 bases lay in between. CDR3: CASSPGTGLNEKLFF. The CDR3 DNA is TGTGCCAGCAGCCCGGGAACCGGGTTAAATGAAAAACTGTTTTTT.

The chain has TRBV14 and TRBJ2-5; TRBD2 matches 8 bases. Trimming took 0 bases from V and 2 from J; bases not matched to a gene: 8. The CDR3 has 17 residues. The V gene's germline CDR1 is SGHDN and CDR2 FVKESK. The CDR3 region is CASSQDLRLANQETQYF. CDR3 DNA sequence: TGTGCCAGCAGCCAAGATCTGAGACTAGCGAATCAAGAGACCCAGTACTTC.

CDR3: CASSRTGGRETQYF. CDR3 in DNA: TGTGCCAGCAGCCGTACAGGAGGGAGAGAGACCCAGTACTTC. V is TRBV13 and J is TRBJ2-5, with D tentatively TRBD2 (6 bases). V lost 5 bases and J lost 4, with 14 bases in between. The CDR3 runs 14 residues. Germline CDR1 PRHDT, CDR2 FYEKMQ (reference sequence).

This clone appeared many times. The chain carries TRBV2 and TRBJ2-7; TRBD1 agrees at 10 bases. This CDR3 comprises 13 residues. In germline, CDR1 is SNHLY, CDR2 FYNNEI. Germline trimming cut 8 bases from V and 4 bases from J; bases unmatched to any gene: 5. The DNA for the CDR3 is TGTGCCAGCGGGGGACAGGGGTTGTACGAGCAGTACTTC. It specifies CASGGQGLYEQYF.

A single count supports this clone. This chain links TRBV5-1 with TRBJ2-7; 8 nucleotides line up with TRBD2. V was pared by 0 bases and J by 7 bases, with 9 bases of the junction left unmatched. The CDR3 consists of 15 residues. Germline-derived CDR1 and CDR2 are SGHRS and YFSETQ. The CDR3 loop reads CASSLEGTSAREQYF. The CDR3, as DNA: TGCGCCAGCAGCTTGGAGGGGACTAGTGCGCGTGAGCAGTACTTC.

The J gene is TRBJ1-1, the V gene TRBV7-9; TRBD1 is a possible D gene (5 bases). V lost 4 bases and J 0 bases, leaving 21 bases between the germline ends. The CDR3 is 18 amino acids. Germline V gives CDR1 SEHNR, CDR2 FQNEAQ (reference sequence). The CDR3 sequence is CASSSPSDTLLMNTEAFF. The CDR3 nucleotides read TGTGCCAGCAGCTCTCCCTCGGACACCTTACTCATGAACACTGAAGCTTTCTTT.

The CDR3, as DNA: TGTGCCAGCAGTCCCCACGATGGGACAGGTAAAGAGACCCAGTACTTC. Its translation: CASSPHDGTGKETQYF. The chain carries TRBV6-2 or TRBV6-3 and TRBJ2-5, with 8 bases aligning to TRBD1. CDR3 size: 16 residues. Germline CDR1 MNHEY, CDR2 SVGEGT. V shed 5 bases, J shed 3 bases, and the junction held 11 bases outside the gene matches.

The rearrangement uses TRBV7-2 and TRBJ2-1; 9 bases are shared with TRBD2. From germline, CDR1 is SGHTA and CDR2 FQGNSA. The CDR3 spans 15 residues. V lost 2 bases and J lost 6; bases outside the gene matches: 5. The CDR3 reads CASSLIAGGGNEQFF. Written as DNA, the CDR3 is TGTGCCAGCAGCTTAATTGCGGGAGGGGGCAATGAGCAGTTCTTC.

The genes are TRBV25-1 and TRBJ1-2, with D possibly being TRBD1 (5 bases). There are 11 residues in the CDR3. Germline values: CDR1 MGHDK, CDR2 SYGVNS. The V end was cut by 8 bases, the J end by 8 bases, with 12 bases between. CDR3 DNA sequence: TGTGCCAGCTGGGGGGTAGCGGGCTACACCTTC. Translated, it gives CASWGVAGYTF.

V is TRBV2 and J is TRBJ1-2, with D possibly TRBD1 on 5 matching bases. Trimming pared 0 bases from V and 7 bases from J, leaving 12 bases between. CDR3 length: 14 amino acids. Germline V lookup: CDR1 SNHLY, CDR2 FYNNEI. The CDR3 bases are TGTGCCAGCAGTGAAGCGCAGGGAGGGGTTGGCTACACCTTC. Translating gives CASSEAQGGVGYTF. Complete variable domain (other parts from reference TRBV2 and TRBJ1-2): EPEVTQTPSHQVTQMGQEVILRCVPISNHLYFYWYRQILGQKVEFLVSFYNNEISEKSEIFDDQFSVERPDGSNFTLKIRSTKLEDSAMYFCASSEAQGGVGYTFGSGTRLTVV.

The chain's CDR3 is CASSPTGRGETQYF. In DNA, the CDR3 is TGTGCCAGCAGCCCAACAGGGAGGGGAGAGACCCAGTACTTC. V is TRBV7-3 and J is TRBJ2-5, with D perhaps matching TRBD2 (7 bases). In germline, CDR1 is SGHTA, CDR2 FQGTGA. V gave up 5 bases and J gave up 4 bases, with 14 bases separating them. CDR3 length: 14 amino acids.

This chain joins TRBV5-1 and TRBJ1-1; D unclear. The CDR3 extends over 13 amino acids. Germline-derived CDR1 and CDR2 are SGHRS and YFSETQ. V was clipped by 5 bases and J by 0 bases, with 8 bases between them. The CDR3 is CASSLNMNTEAFF. The CDR3 nucleotides read TGCGCCAGCAGTTTAAATATGAACACTGAAGCTTTCTTT.

This chain connects TRBV7-6 to TRBJ1-1; D is perhaps TRBD1 (5 bases). CDR1 and CDR2 (germline): SGHVS, FNYEAQ. The CDR3 has 14 residues. V gave up 0 bases and J gave up 2 bases, with 7 bases separating them. The CDR3 loop is CASSLATVNTEAFF. In nucleotides, the CDR3 is TGTGCCAGCAGCTTAGCGACAGTTAACACTGAAGCTTTCTTT.

J is TRBJ2-7 and V is TRBV2; D gene unclear. CDR1 is SNHLY and CDR2 is FYNNEI in the germline V gene. V was pared by 3 bases and J by 3 bases, with 9 bases between. The CDR3 consists of 13 residues. The CDR3 DNA reads as TGTGCCAGCAGTGATGACTTCGACTACGAGCAGTACGTC. Its protein product is CASSDDFDYEQYV.

The chain's CDR3 is CASSAQQGLTNEKLFF. In DNA form, the CDR3 reads TGTGCCAGCAGTGCCCAACAGGGTCTCACTAATGAAAAACTGTTTTTT. The chain employs TRBV2 and TRBJ1-4; D may be TRBD1 (6 bases). From germline, CDR1 is SNHLY and CDR2 FYNNEI. V was trimmed by 4 bases and J by 2 bases, leaving 14 bases between them. This CDR3 contains 16 residues.

The gene calls are TRBV5-1 and TRBJ2-2; possibly TRBD1 for D (5 bases). Germline V gene sequence: CDR1 SGHRS, CDR2 YFSETQ. This CDR3 has 16 residues. V lost 5 bases, J lost 0 bases, and 14 bases lay in between. This CDR3 is CASRGPTEPNTGELFF. The CDR3 nucleotides are TGCGCCAGCAGGGGCCCGACAGAACCGAACACCGGGGAGCTGTTTTTT.

This clone has just a few counts. The chain recombines TRBV27 with TRBJ1-5, with D maybe TRBD1 (5 bases). Trimming shortened V by 1 base and J by 4 bases, and 11 bases separated the two germline ends. This CDR3 contains 15 residues. The V gene's germline CDR1 is MNHEY and CDR2 SMNVEV (reference sequence). CDR3: CASSLLRGDNQPQHF. The CDR3 region has the DNA TGTGCCAGCAGTTTATTGCGGGGGGATAATCAGCCCCAGCATTTT.